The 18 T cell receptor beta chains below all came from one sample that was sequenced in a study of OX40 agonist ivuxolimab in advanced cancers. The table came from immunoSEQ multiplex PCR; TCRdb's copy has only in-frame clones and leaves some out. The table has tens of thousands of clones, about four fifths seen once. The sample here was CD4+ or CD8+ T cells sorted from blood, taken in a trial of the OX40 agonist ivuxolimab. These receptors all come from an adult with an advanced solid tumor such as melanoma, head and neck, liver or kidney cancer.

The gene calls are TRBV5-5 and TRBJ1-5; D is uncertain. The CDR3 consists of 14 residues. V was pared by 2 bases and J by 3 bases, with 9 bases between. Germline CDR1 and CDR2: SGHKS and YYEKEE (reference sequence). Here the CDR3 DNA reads TGTGCCAGCAGCTTACATAGTAACAATCAGCCCCAGCATTTT. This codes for CASSLHSNNQPQHF.

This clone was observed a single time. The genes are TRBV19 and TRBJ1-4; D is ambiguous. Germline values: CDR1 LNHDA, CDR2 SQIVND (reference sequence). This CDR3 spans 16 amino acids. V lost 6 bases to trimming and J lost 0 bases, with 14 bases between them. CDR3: CASRRMGSATNEKLFF. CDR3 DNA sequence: TGTGCCAGTAGGCGCATGGGCTCTGCAACTAATGAAAAACTGTTTTTT. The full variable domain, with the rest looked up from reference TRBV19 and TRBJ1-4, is DGGITQSPKYLFRKEGQNVTLSCEQNLNHDAMYWYRQDPGQGLRLIYYSQIVNDFQKGDIAEGYSVSREKKESFPLTVTSAQKNPTAFYLCASRRMGSATNEKLFFGSGTQLSVL.

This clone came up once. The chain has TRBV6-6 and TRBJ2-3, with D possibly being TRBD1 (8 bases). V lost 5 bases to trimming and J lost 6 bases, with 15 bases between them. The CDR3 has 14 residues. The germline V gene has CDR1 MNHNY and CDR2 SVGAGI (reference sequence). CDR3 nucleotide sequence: TGTGCCAGCAGTGTCAGGGGGCGGGAGGATACGCAGTATTTT. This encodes CASSVRGREDTQYF.

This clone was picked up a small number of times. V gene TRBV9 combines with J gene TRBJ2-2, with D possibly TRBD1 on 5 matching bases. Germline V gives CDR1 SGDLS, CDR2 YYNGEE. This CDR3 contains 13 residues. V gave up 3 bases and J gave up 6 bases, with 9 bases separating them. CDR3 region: CASSGIGAGELFF. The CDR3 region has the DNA TGTGCCAGCAGCGGAATAGGGGCCGGGGAGCTGTTTTTT.

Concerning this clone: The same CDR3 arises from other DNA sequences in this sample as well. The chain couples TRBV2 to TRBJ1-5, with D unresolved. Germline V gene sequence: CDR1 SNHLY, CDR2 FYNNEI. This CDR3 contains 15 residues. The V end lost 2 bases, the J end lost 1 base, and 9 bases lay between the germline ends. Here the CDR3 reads CASSERGISNQPQHF. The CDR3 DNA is TGTGCCAGCAGTGAACGGGGAATAAGCAATCAGCCCCAGCATTTT.

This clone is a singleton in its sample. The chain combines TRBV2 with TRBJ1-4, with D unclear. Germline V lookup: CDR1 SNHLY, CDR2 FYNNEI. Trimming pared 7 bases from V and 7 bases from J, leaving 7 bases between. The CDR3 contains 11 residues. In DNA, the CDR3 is TGTGCCAGCATGATGGCTGAAAAACTGTTTTTT. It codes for CASMMAEKLFF.

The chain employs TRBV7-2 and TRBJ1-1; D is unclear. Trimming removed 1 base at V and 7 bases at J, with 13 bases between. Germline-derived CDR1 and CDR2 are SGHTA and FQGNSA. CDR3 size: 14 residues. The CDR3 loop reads CASSLDSGRYEAFF. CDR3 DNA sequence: TGTGCCAGCAGCTTAGATTCCGGACGGTATGAAGCTTTCTTT.

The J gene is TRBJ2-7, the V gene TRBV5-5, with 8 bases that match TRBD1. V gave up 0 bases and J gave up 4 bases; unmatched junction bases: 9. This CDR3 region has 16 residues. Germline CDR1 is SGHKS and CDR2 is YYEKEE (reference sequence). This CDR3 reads CASSLASGGEHYEQYF. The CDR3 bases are TGTGCCAGCAGCTTGGCATCAGGGGGCGAGCATTACGAGCAGTACTTC. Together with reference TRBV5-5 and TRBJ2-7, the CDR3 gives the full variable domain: DAGVTQSPTHLIKTRGQQVTLRCSPISGHKSVSWYQQVLGQGPQFIFQYYEKEERGRGNFPDRFSARQFPNYSSELNVNALLLGDSALYLCASSLASGGEHYEQYFGPGTRLTVT.

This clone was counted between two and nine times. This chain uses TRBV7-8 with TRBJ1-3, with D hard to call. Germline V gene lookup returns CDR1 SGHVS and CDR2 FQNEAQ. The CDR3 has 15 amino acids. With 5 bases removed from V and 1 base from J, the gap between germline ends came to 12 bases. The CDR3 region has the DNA TGTGCCAGCAGCCCCGGCCTTCAATCTGGAAACACCATATATTTT. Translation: CASSPGLQSGNTIYF.

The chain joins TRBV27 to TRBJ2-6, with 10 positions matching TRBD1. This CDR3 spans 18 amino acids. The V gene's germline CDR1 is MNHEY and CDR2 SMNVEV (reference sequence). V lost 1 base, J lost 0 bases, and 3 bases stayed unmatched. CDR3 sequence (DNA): TGTGCCAGCAGTTTATTCGGGACAGGGGTCTCTGGGGCCAACGTCCTGACTTTC. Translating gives CASSLFGTGVSGANVLTF.

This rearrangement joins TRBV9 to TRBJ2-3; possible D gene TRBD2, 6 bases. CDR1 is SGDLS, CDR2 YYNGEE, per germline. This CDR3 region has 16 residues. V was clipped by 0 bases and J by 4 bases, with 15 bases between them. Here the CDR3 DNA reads TGTGCCAGCAGCGTAGCCATACCCGGGGGTGCAGATACGCAGTATTTT. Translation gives CASSVAIPGGADTQYF.

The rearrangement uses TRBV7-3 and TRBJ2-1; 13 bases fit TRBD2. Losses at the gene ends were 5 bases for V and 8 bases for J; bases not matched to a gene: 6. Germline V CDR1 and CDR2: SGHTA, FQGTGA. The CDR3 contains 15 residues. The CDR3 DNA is TGTGCCAGCAGCCAACTAGCGGGAGGGTTCGATGAGCAGTTCTTC. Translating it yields CASSQLAGGFDEQFF.

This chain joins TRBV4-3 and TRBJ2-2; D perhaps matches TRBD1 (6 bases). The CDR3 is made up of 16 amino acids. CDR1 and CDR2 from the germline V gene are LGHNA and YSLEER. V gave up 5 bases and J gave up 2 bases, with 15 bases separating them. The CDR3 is CASSSQTGFNTGELFF. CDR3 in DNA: TGCGCCAGCAGCTCCCAGACAGGCTTTAACACCGGGGAGCTGTTTTTT.

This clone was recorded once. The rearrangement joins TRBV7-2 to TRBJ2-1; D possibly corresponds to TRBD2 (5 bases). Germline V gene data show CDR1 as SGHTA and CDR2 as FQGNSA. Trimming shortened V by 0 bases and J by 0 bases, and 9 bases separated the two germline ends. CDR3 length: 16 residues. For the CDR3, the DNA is TGTGCCAGCAGCTTAGCGTCGGGGAGCTCCTACAATGAGCAGTTCTTC. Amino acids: CASSLASGSSYNEQFF.

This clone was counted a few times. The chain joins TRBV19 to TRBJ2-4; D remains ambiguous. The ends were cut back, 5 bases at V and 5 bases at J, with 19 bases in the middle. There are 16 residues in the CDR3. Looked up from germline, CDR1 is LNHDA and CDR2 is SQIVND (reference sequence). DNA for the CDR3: TGTGCCAGTAGTCCCCAGGCCGTGGGAATCGAAAACATTCAGTACTTC. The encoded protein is CASSPQAVGIENIQYF. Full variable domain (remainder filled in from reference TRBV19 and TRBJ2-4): DGGITQSPKYLFRKEGQNVTLSCEQNLNHDAMYWYRQDPGQGLRLIYYSQIVNDFQKGDIAEGYSVSREKKESFPLTVTSAQKNPTAFYLCASSPQAVGIENIQYFGAGTRLSVL.

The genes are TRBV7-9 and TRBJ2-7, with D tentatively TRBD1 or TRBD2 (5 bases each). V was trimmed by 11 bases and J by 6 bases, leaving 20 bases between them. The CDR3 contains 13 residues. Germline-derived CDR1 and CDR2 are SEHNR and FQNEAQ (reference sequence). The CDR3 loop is CAFRDRVSGEQYF. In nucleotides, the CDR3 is TGTGCCTTCAGGGACCGAGTTTCGGGCGAGCAGTACTTC.

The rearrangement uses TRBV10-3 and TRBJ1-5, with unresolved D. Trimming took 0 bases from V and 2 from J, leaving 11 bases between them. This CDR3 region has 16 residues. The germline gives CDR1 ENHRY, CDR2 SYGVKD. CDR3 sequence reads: CAISESDGTGNQPQHF. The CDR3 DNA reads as TGTGCCATCAGTGAGTCGGACGGAACGGGCAATCAGCCCCAGCATTTT.

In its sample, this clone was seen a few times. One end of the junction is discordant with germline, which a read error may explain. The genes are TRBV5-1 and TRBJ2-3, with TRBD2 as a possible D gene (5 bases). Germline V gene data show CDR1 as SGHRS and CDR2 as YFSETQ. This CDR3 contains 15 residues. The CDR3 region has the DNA TGCGCCAGCAGTTTGGAGGTATCGCGGCCAGATACGCAGTATTTT. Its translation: CASSLEVSRPDTQYF.